The T cell receptor (beta chain) under discussion was sequenced for a study of post-analysis software for immune sequencing data. Study summary: The cohort encompassed relapsing-remitting, secondary progressive and progressive-relapsing multiple sclerosis disease courses. Notes on the study in general: Versus controls, multiple sclerosis patients showed significantly lower diversity (normalized Chao1). Same-batch preparations were strongly co-clustered by F measure. Comparison of patients with controls showed five TRBV segments more frequent in patients, TRBV5-6, TRBV5-1 and TRBV20-1 among them.

As regards this clonotype: The antigen is unknown.

Built from TCR beta cDNA, the libraries had unique molecular identifiers in them. There were roughly 0.95 to 11 million T cells, and about 540,000 cDNA molecules came from them. MiXCR was run by TCRdb on the PCR reads, yielding one entry per CDR3 protein. The top ten hold about 4.8% of the sample, which has about 820,000 distinct CDR3 sequences, around 50% seen once. The CDR3 runs 16 residues. Trimming left V 1 base short and J 0 bases short, with 15 bases between. The V gene's germline CDR1 is SQVTM and CDR2 ANQGSEA. The material sequenced was blood. This chain uses TRBV29-1 with TRBJ1-2; the D is unclear. This receptor was identified in a girl under 18 with multiple sclerosis. CDR3 protein: CSVEVKEHATNYGYTF. Here the CDR3 DNA reads TGCAGCGTTGAAGTTAAAGAACACGCTACTAACTATGGCTACACCTTC.